This T cell receptor (beta chain) appears in the sequencing data of a study of PD-1 blockade in classical Hodgkin lymphoma. Study observations and caveats: Exclusion was applied to patients who started nivolumab under 1 year after ASCT. Complete responders entered with baseline diversity on par with newly diagnosed patients, the results showed.

The V end lost 0 bases, the J end lost 4 bases, and 15 bases lay between the germline ends. The CDR3 spans 16 residues. CDR1 and CDR2 from the germline V gene are SGHRS and YFSETQ. About this clone itself: Antigen specificity is unknown.

Profiled with immunoSEQ multiplex PCR; TCRdb holds only in-frame clones, not every one. Of tens of thousands of clones listed, about 88% are singletons. Every patient was affected by relapse after autologous stem cell transplantation, while exposure to brentuximab vedotin was not uniform. V and J are TRBV5-1 and TRBJ2-3; possibly TRBD1 or TRBD2 for D (6 bases each). The TCR comes from a human donor with classical Hodgkin lymphoma. The input for sequencing was peripheral blood mononuclear cells (PBMCs), taken before the second cycle of nivolumab. CDR3 nucleotide sequence: TGCGCCAGCAGCTTGGGGCGGGGACATAACTCAGATACGCAGTATTTT. Translating it yields CASSLGRGHNSDTQYF. The full variable domain, rest sourced from reference TRBV5-1 and TRBJ2-3, is KAGVTQTPRYLIKTRGQQVTLSCSPISGHRSVSWYQQTPGQGLQFLFEYFSETQRNKGNFPGRFSGRQFSNSRSEMNVSTLELGDSALYLCASSLGRGHNSDTQYFGPGTRLTVL.